The 25 T cell receptor beta chains below come from one sample, sequenced in a study of T cell responses to AZD1222 COVID-19 vaccine. TCRdb's copy holds only in-frame clones and misses some; the assay was immunoSEQ multiplex PCR. The sample holds some 80,000 clones; about 83% are singletons and the top ten take 8.7%. The input for sequencing was peripheral blood, taken on day 0 of AZD1222 vaccination. The receptors were sampled from an adult in good health.

The chain recombines TRBV4-3 with TRBJ1-2, with 7 bases aligning to TRBD1. Losses at the gene ends were 0 bases for V and 10 bases for J; bases not matched to a gene: 17. Germline V gene sequence: CDR1 LGHNA, CDR2 YSLEER. This CDR3 contains 17 residues. The CDR3 sequence is CASSQDANFEGTVYYTF. DNA of the CDR3: TGCGCCAGCAGCCAAGATGCCAACTTCGAGGGGACAGTTTACTACACCTTC.

This chain uses TRBV18 with TRBJ2-3; D remains unclear. Germline CDR1 is KGHSH and CDR2 is LQKENI. The CDR3 covers 15 residues. Trimming removed 5 bases from V and 2 bases from J, with 14 bases in between. CDR3 DNA: TGTGCCAGCTCAGGCCTCGGCGGTTTCACAGATACGCAGTATTTT. Its protein is CASSGLGGFTDTQYF.

The chain couples TRBV2 to TRBJ2-2; tentatively, D is TRBD2 (5 bases). This CDR3 is 14 amino acids long. V dropped 9 bases and J dropped 5 bases, with 16 bases sitting between them. Germline loops: CDR1 SNHLY, CDR2 FYNNEI. The CDR3: CASISRGGTGELFF. The CDR3 coding sequence is TGTGCCAGTATATCCCGGGGTGGAACCGGGGAGCTGTTTTTT.

In DNA form, the CDR3 reads TGTGCCAGCCGGGACGGAACTAGCACAGATACGCAGTATTTT. Translated, it gives CASRDGTSTDTQYF. The gene calls are TRBV2 and TRBJ2-3; perhaps D is TRBD1 or TRBD2 (5 bases each). The V gene's germline CDR1 is SNHLY and CDR2 FYNNEI. The CDR3 contains 14 residues. The V end lost 8 bases, the J end lost 0 bases, and 12 bases lay between the germline ends.

The rearrangement links TRBV27 to TRBJ2-4; possible D gene TRBD2, 7 bases. CDR3 size: 14 residues. The V gene lost 7 bases and the J gene lost 8 bases, with 18 bases spanning the gap. Germline V gene data show CDR1 as MNHEY and CDR2 as SMNVEV (reference sequence). The CDR3 bases are TGTGCCAGCAAAATACAGGGAGGGGTAGACATTCAGTACTTC. Amino acids: CASKIQGGVDIQYF.

This chain connects TRBV9 to TRBJ1-2; D gene unclear. The CDR3 has 12 amino acids. Trimming pared 4 bases from V and 4 bases from J, leaving 8 bases between. CDR1 and CDR2 from the germline V gene are SGDLS and YYNGEE. The CDR3 is CASSPRGYGYTF. Written as DNA, the CDR3 is TGTGCCAGCAGCCCACGTGGCTATGGCTACACCTTC.

J is TRBJ2-6 and V is TRBV6-1, with TRBD1 identical over 9 bases. With V trimmed by 3 bases and J by 0 bases, 3 bases remained unmatched. There are 17 residues in the CDR3. Germline V gene lookup returns CDR1 MNHNS and CDR2 SASEGT. The CDR3 loop reads CASSEGQGFSGANVLTF. The CDR3 region has the DNA TGTGCCAGCAGTGAGGGACAGGGCTTCTCTGGGGCCAACGTCCTGACTTTC.

The chain is built from TRBV9 and TRBJ1-1; D call uncertain. The CDR3 is 15 amino acids. Between the trimmed V and J ends, which lost 0 bases and 5 bases, there was a span of 14 bases. Germline V gives CDR1 SGDLS, CDR2 YYNGEE. CDR3 loop: CASSVGAVYDTEAFF. CDR3 sequence (DNA): TGTGCCAGCAGCGTAGGGGCGGTATATGATACTGAAGCTTTCTTT. Complete variable domain (other parts from reference TRBV9 and TRBJ1-1): DSGVTQTPKHLITATGQRVTLRCSPRSGDLSVYWYQQSLDQGLQFLIQYYNGEERAKGNILERFSAQQFPDLHSELNLSSLELGDSALYFCASSVGAVYDTEAFFGQGTRLTVV.

The rearrangement uses TRBV28 and TRBJ2-1; tentatively, D is TRBD1 or TRBD2 (5 bases each). This CDR3 has 16 amino acids. The germline V and J ends were trimmed by 6 bases and 3 bases, with 18 bases remaining between them. Looked up from germline, CDR1 is MDHEN and CDR2 is SYDVKM. The CDR3 bases are TGTGCCAGCAGATCAATGGGGCTAGCTTTCTACAATGAGCAGTTCTTC. This encodes CASRSMGLAFYNEQFF.

In DNA form, the CDR3 reads TGTGCCACCAGTCCCAGGGTGGGTTATAATTCACCCCTCCACTTT. It specifies CATSPRVGYNSPLHF. The chain employs TRBV15 and TRBJ1-6; possibly TRBD1 for D (5 bases). The CDR3 is made up of 15 amino acids. CDR1 and CDR2 (germline): LNHNV, YYDKDF (reference sequence). Trimming removed 6 bases at V and 4 bases at J, with 13 bases between. The variable domain in full, completed from reference TRBV15 and TRBJ1-6, reads DAMVIQNPRYQVTQFGKPVTLSCSQTLNHNVMYWYQQKSSQAPKLLFHYYDKDFNNEADTPDNFQSRRPNTSFCFLDIRSPGLGDTAMYLCATSPRVGYNSPLHFGNGTRLTVT.

The rearrangement links TRBV5-1 to TRBJ1-2, with 8 bases fitting TRBD1. The V gene's germline CDR1 is SGHRS and CDR2 YFSETQ. Germline trimming cut 0 bases from V and 2 bases from J; bases unmatched to any gene: 6. The CDR3 length is 16 residues. The CDR3 DNA reads TGCGCCAGCAGCTTGGGTACAGGACAGGGAAACTATGGCTACACCTTC. Amino acids: CASSLGTGQGNYGYTF. Supplemented by reference TRBV5-1 and TRBJ1-2, the full variable domain reads KAGVTQTPRYLIKTRGQQVTLSCSPISGHRSVSWYQQTPGQGLQFLFEYFSETQRNKGNFPGRFSGRQFSNSRSEMNVSTLELGDSALYLCASSLGTGQGNYGYTFGSGTRLTVV.

The rearrangement links TRBV11-2 to TRBJ1-1; 7 bases are shared with TRBD1. The CDR3 is 15 residues long. J gave up 11 bases and V 1 base, and 13 bases lay outside the gene matches. Germline CDR1 reads SGHAT; CDR2 reads FQNNGV. CDR3: CASSLAGGRGLGAFF. In nucleotides, the CDR3 is TGTGCCAGCAGCTTAGCTGGGGGCAGGGGGTTGGGGGCTTTCTTT.

V is TRBV30 and J is TRBJ1-6, with D maybe TRBD1 (6 bases). Germline CDR1 reads GTSNPN; CDR2 reads SVGIG (reference sequence). The CDR3 spans 17 residues. Trimming removed 0 bases from V and 4 bases from J, with 16 bases in between. The CDR3 region is CAWSVRAGAQYNSPLHF. CDR3 bases: TGTGCCTGGAGTGTACGTGCGGGGGCCCAATATAATTCACCCCTCCACTTT.

J is TRBJ2-1 and V is TRBV9; 11 bases match TRBD2. Trimming took 4 bases from V and 9 from J; bases not matched to a gene: 12. The germline V gene encodes CDR1 SGDLS and CDR2 YYNGEE. The CDR3 is made up of 16 amino acids. The CDR3: CASSPGVLAGVGEQFF. The CDR3 DNA reads as TGTGCCAGCAGCCCCGGGGTACTAGCGGGAGTGGGTGAGCAGTTCTTC.

The V call is TRBV10-1, the J call TRBJ1-5, with TRBD1 as a possible D gene (6 bases). Between the trimmed V and J ends, which lost 9 bases and 3 bases, there was a span of 12 bases. This CDR3 comprises 13 residues. Germline V gene data show CDR1 as WNHNN and CDR2 as SYGVQD (reference sequence). CDR3 sequence (DNA): TGCGCCAGTTCCACAGGGATCAATCAGCCCCAGCATTTT. The encoded protein is CASSTGINQPQHF.

The chain couples TRBV7-2 to TRBJ2-1; the match to TRBD2 covers 10 bases. This CDR3 has 15 amino acids. The germline gives CDR1 SGHTA, CDR2 FQGNSA. The V and J ends lost 6 bases and 7 bases, in that order; junction bases with no gene match: 9. The CDR3 DNA is TGTGCCAGCAGGAGCGGGACTAGCGTCAATAATGAGCAGTTCTTC. It translates to CASRSGTSVNNEQFF.

This clone was seen a few times. The chain combines TRBV5-1 with TRBJ1-4; D not certain. Germline CDR1 reads SGHRS; CDR2 reads YFSETQ. The V end lost 4 bases, the J end lost 0 bases, and 10 bases lay between the germline ends. This CDR3 is built from 15 residues. The chain's CDR3 is CASSLQVSTNEKLFF. CDR3 DNA: TGCGCCAGCAGCCTTCAAGTTTCAACTAATGAAAAACTGTTTTTT.

CDR3: CASSLPDLTSASYNEQFF. CDR3 DNA sequence: TGTGCCAGCAGTTTACCAGATCTGACTAGCGCTTCCTACAATGAGCAGTTCTTC. The V call is TRBV28, the J call TRBJ2-1; TRBD2 agrees at 8 bases. The CDR3 runs to 18 residues. V trimming: 2 bases; J trimming: 1 base; junction bases outside the gene matches: 10. Germline values: CDR1 MDHEN, CDR2 SYDVKM. Supplemented by reference TRBV28 and TRBJ2-1, the full variable domain reads DVKVTQSSRYLVKRTGEKVFLECVQDMDHENMFWYRQDPGLGLRLIYFSYDVKMKEKGDIPEGYSVSREKKERFSLILESASTNQTSMYLCASSLPDLTSASYNEQFFGPGTRLTVL.

The V gene is TRBV6-1, the J gene TRBJ2-4; possibly TRBD1 or TRBD2 for D (5 bases each). Trimming removed 3 bases at V and 3 bases at J, with 15 bases between. The CDR3 totals 16 residues. From germline, CDR1 is MNHNS and CDR2 SASEGT. The CDR3 DNA reads as TGTGCCAGCAGTGACCTACTAGGGGCGGGCAAAAACATTCAGTACTTC. This sequence encodes CASSDLLGAGKNIQYF.

The chain couples TRBV19 to TRBJ2-6; D remains ambiguous. The germline V and J ends were trimmed by 6 bases and 0 bases, with 6 bases remaining between them. Germline-derived CDR1 and CDR2 are LNHDA and SQIVND (reference sequence). The CDR3 totals 14 residues. The CDR3 DNA reads as TGTGCCAGTAGACAAGTCTCTGGGGCCAACGTCCTGACTTTC. As protein: CASRQVSGANVLTF.

This chain uses TRBV3-1 (or the pseudogene TRBV3-2) with TRBJ1-3; D remains unclear. V was shortened by 7 bases and J by 3 bases, with 16 bases between the two germline ends. Germline V gene data show CDR1 as LGHDT and CDR2 as YNNKEL (reference sequence). CDR3 length: 15 residues. Here the CDR3 reads CASTITTQDGNTIYF. The CDR3 nucleotides read TGTGCCAGCACCATTACCACTCAGGATGGAAACACCATATATTTT.

V is TRBV7-2 and J is TRBJ2-7, with TRBD2 matching over 12 bases. Germline CDR1 reads SGHTA; CDR2 reads FQGNSA. V was pared by 0 bases and J by 4 bases, with 10 bases of the junction left unmatched. The CDR3 sequence is 18 residues long. CDR3 nucleotide sequence: TGTGCCAGCAGCTTAGCGTGGAGTATCCTAGCGGGAGGGTACGAGCAGTACTTC. Its protein is CASSLAWSILAGGYEQYF.

V gene TRBV6-5 combines with J gene TRBJ1-2; no definite D call. The CDR3 runs 13 residues. V gave up 0 bases and J gave up 6 bases, with 8 bases separating them. Germline CDR1 reads MNHEY; CDR2 reads SVGAGI. CDR3 sequence: CASSYSMGNGYTF. CDR3 bases: TGTGCCAGCAGTTACTCGATGGGGAATGGCTACACCTTC.

The chain recombines TRBV2 with TRBJ2-1; TRBD1 matches 12 bases. Germline assignment: CDR1 SNHLY and CDR2 FYNNEI. This CDR3 region has 19 residues. After removal of 11 bases from V and 9 bases from J, the junction contained 26 bases not matched to a gene. Written as DNA, the CDR3 is TGTGCCCAAACGGGACAGGGGGCTGGACTAGCGGTACGGGGGAGTGAGCAGTTCTTC. Encoded protein: CAQTGQGAGLAVRGSEQFF.

This clone was picked up one time. CDR3 in amino acids: CASSQQGTDTQYF. CDR3 DNA: TGTGCCAGCAGCCAACAAGGCACAGATACGCAGTATTTT. The chain links TRBV5-6 to TRBJ2-3; no definite D call. This CDR3 contains 13 residues. Trimming removed 4 bases from V and 1 base from J, with 7 bases in between. The germline gives CDR1 SGHDT, CDR2 YYEEEE.